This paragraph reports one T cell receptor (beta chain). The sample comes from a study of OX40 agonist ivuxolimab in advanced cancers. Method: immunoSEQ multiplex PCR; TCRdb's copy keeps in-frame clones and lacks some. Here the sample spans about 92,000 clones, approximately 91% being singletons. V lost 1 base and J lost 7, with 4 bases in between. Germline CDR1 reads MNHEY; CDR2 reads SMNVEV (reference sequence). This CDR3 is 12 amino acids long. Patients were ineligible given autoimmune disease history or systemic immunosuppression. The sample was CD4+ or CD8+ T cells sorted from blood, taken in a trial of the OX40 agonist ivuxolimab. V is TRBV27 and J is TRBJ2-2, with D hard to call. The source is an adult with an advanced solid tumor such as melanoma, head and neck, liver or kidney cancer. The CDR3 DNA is TGTGCCAGCAGTTTATGGGGCGGGGAGCTGTTTTTT. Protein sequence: CASSLWGGELFF.